This T cell receptor beta chain was observed in a study of blood T cell repertoires in COVID-19. Background on the study: The origin of the acute and convalescent COVID-19 samples was the United States, Italy and Spain.

Per the authors' pipeline: From reference gene primer amplification, estimates of nucleated cell counts were derived. The repertoire was sequenced with immunoSEQ multiplex PCR; TCRdb's copy has only in-frame clones and lacks some. V and J calls and clone size are copied from that table; D and trimming were computed from the DNA. The sample yields 120,000 or so clones, roughly 84% seen once. Sequenced material: peripheral blood. The receptor comes from a young woman who had recovered from COVID-19.

The CDR3 nucleotides are TGTGCCAGCAGCTTGGCCGGGCGGGAGATGAGTGAGCAGTTCTTC. This encodes CASSLAGREMSEQFF. The chain has TRBV5-6 and TRBJ2-1; 7 bases match TRBD2. This CDR3 is 15 amino acids long. Trimming at V came to 0 bases and at J to 9 bases, leaving 9 bases not matched to a gene. The V gene's germline CDR1 is SGHDT and CDR2 YYEEEE.